What follows describes a single T cell receptor beta chain. This clone was detected once. There is no known antigen for this receptor. No base qualities exist here, and no much larger clone lies one base off it. Using the deep immunoSEQ assay, TCR CDR3 regions were amplified from genomic DNA by multiplex PCR. Extracted genomic DNA from each cell subset was distributed evenly across all wells of several immunoSEQ 96-well plates, and each plate was treated as a replicate. Each replicate PCR for sorted subsets received around 200 ng genomic DNA, equal to 30,000 or so T cell genomes. The purified libraries were quantified using a Qubit 3.0 fluorometer, sized with a Bioanalyzer 2100, and then quantified again using the KAPA Library Quantification kit. Each immunoSEQ 96-well plate was sequenced on its own single-read 150-cycle Illumina NextSeq 550 flow cell. In the authors' own workflow: Because only junctional sequences without quality scores were contained in the immunoSEQ output, filtering matching that applied to full-length reads could not be performed. To assign V/J genes and CDR3, sequences were annotated using PyIR, a Python wrapper for IgBLAST v1.9, with IMGT germline references. Reads with weak V/J assignments (E-value above 1e-6), missing CDR3, stop codons, out-of-frame junctions, or ambiguous translated residues were removed. A V3J clonotype was defined by an identical inferred V gene, J gene, and CDR3 amino acid sequence. To compute the percentage overlap between repertoires, the number of shared unique clonotypes was divided by the size of the smaller repertoire. Three approaches were used to assess repertoire richness: RTK rarefaction, the Chao1 estimator, and Recon v2.1 estimates of unobserved clonotypes. OLGA was used to compute generation probabilities for all TCRbeta clonotypes that the gDNA method yielded from four donors. TCRdb limited this immuneACCESS table to in-frame rearrangements with V and J called. A share of clones is missing; checked studies link under half to unresolved V genes, and the rest is unexplained. D and trimming come from the DNA, and the V and J calls and clone size come from that table. Present in this sample are about 2 million clones, roughly 96% of which were seen just once. The ten largest clones represent about 0.13% of the sample.

Healthy HIV-negative adults with no recently reported acute infections or vaccinations were included as donors. Only Caucasian adults living in Nashville, Tennessee, USA were represented among the donors. CD4+ T cells were enriched by magnetic negative selection, after which naive cells were positively selected on CD45RA and the negative fraction was taken as the memory subset. Blood was collected by leukapheresis, and PBMCs were isolated by Ficoll-Histopaque density gradient centrifugation and then cryopreserved in liquid nitrogen vapor phase. Purity and quantity of every magnetically sorted T cell population were checked by analytical flow cytometry. Genomic DNA was isolated from every sorted fraction and measured by UV absorbance on a Nanodrop 2000c. The sample comes from a study of shared clonotypes between healthy human individuals (dated by TCRdb to between 2020 and 2021). Study-wide context: The cohort included three men and a couple of women between 18 and 49 years of age. For each donor, three plates each were used for CD4 naive and CD4 memory, two plates were used for CD8 naive, and one plate was used for CD8 memory. To increase sequencing depth and limit assay-specific biases, TCR repertoire library preparation and sequencing were carried out by different laboratories using diverse techniques. The study deeply sequenced blood TCR repertoires of about 5 healthy adults to estimate repertoire size and the extent of clonotype sharing between individuals. Leukapheresis yielded between about 0.9 and 8.9 billion PBMCs per donor.

Beyond this particular receptor, the publication reports: Estimated clonotype richness was generally larger for naive than for memory subsets. Sampling was restricted to blood, and TCR repertoires in tissue are likely to differ from TCR repertoires in blood. Because the study included only a small number of donors, the genetic and exposure-history diversity represented was limited. When a handful of donors were compared, the shared fraction of clonotypes was about 5.5% for naive CD4, about 4% for naive CD8, more than 2% for memory CD4, and 0.4% for memory CD8. Rarefaction of sorted-subset datasets indicated incomplete sequencing despite the large sequencing depth. Compared with non-shared clonotypes, clonotypes shared by all four sorted-subset donors had higher generation probabilities. Based on pairwise subsampling, the degree of clonotype sharing among donors was expected to be affected by sequencing depth.

The germline V end is reduced by 7 bases and the J end by 6 bases; junction bases left unmatched: 6. CDR1 and CDR2 are drawn from the germline V gene: LGHNT, FRNRAP. The CDR3 goes from the cysteine to the phenylalanine over 16 residues. CDR3 DNA is the only sequence kept; it has 48 bases, read in frame from the first base. Specimen: naive CD4+ T cells sorted from blood. In light of the paper, this sample's cell subset or site label describes: CD45RA+ positively selected. Here the chain combines TRBV12-5 and TRBJ2-2, and TRBD2 matches 15 of the central bases. The origin of this receptor is a young man in good health. The bases are TGTGCTAGTGTACCGGGACTAGCGGGAGGAGCCGGGGAGCTGTTTTTT. This encodes CASVPGLAGGAGELFF.